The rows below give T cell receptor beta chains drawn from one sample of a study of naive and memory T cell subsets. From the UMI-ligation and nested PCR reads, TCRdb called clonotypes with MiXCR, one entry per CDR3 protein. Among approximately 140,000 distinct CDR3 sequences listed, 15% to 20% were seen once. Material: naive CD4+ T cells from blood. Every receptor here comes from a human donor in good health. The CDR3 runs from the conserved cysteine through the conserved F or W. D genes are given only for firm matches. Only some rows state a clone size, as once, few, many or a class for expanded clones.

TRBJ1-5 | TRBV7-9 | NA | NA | TGTGCCAGCAGCCCTTCGGGGGGCGCCAACACTCAGCCCCAGCATTTT | CASSPSGGANTQPQHF
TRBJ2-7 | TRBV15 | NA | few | TGTGCCACCAGCAGAGACAGCTACGAGCAGTACTTC | CATSRDSYEQYF
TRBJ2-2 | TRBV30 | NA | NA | TGTGCCTGGAGCCGGAGACGCCCCGGGGAGCTGTTTTTT | CAWSRRRPGELFF
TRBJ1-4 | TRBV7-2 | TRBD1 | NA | TGTGCCAGCAGCACAGGGGGCGCGCGGGAAAAACTGTTTTTT | CASSTGGAREKLFF
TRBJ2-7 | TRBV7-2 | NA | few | TGTGCCAGCAGCGGCGTCCCGGGGCCCACGACGCAGTACTTC | CASSGVPGPTTQYF
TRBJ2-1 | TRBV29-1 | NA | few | TGCAGCGTTGCCGTCTTCTCCTACAATGAGCAGTTCTTC | CSVAVFSYNEQFF
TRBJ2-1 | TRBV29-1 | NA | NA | TGCAGCGCCATGACTCGCTTTAGGGGGGAGCAGTTCTTC | CSAMTRFRGEQFF
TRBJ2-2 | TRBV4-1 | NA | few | TGCGCCAGCAGCCAAGGCCTCCTTTTTCGGGGTCCCTCTCCCGGGGAGCTGTTTTTT | CASSQGLLFRGPSPGELFF
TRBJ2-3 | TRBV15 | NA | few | TGTGCCACCAGCAGAGGCCATAAGGGGGAAGGCACAGATACGCAGTATTTT | CATSRGHKGEGTDTQYF
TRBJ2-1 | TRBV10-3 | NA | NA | TGTGCCATCACCAACCCCGGGACCACCTACAATGAGCAGTTCTTC | CAITNPGTTYNEQFF
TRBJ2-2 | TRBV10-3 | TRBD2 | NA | TGTGCCATCAGTGAGTCTCGACTAGCGGGAAAGGTAACCGGGGAGCTGTTTTTT | CAISESRLAGKVTGELFF
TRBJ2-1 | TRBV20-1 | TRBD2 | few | TGCAGTGCTAGCGGGACTAGCGGGAGTAGCTCCTACAATGAGCAGTTCTTC | CSASGTSGSSSYNEQFF
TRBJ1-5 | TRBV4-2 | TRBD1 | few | TGTGCCAGCAGCCGGTTCCTCAGCCGGGACAGGTATAGCAATCAGCCCCAGCATTTT | CASSRFLSRDRYSNQPQHF
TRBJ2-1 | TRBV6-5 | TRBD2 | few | TGTGCCAGCAGGGCACTAGCGGGGGCAGACAATGAGCAGTTCTTC | CASRALAGADNEQFF
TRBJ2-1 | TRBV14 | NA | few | TGTGCCAGCAGCCGCACGCGCTCGGGGGCTAGCGTGCAGTTCTTC | CASSRTRSGASVQFF
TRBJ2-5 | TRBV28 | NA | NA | TGTGCCAGCAGTCAACAGGAGGCCCAGTACTTC | CASSQQEAQYF
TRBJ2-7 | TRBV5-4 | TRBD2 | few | TGTGCCAGCAGACCGGGACTAGCGGGAGAGAACGAGCAGTACTTC | CASRPGLAGENEQYF
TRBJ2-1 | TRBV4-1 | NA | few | TGCGCCAGCAGCCAAGTCCGCGGGATTGACTCCTACAATGAGCAGTTCTTC | CASSQVRGIDSYNEQFF
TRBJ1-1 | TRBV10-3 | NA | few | TGTGCCATCAGTGAGAGGGGGACTACTGAAGCTTTCTTT | CAISERGTTEAFF
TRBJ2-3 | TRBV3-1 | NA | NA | TGTGCCAGCAGCCCCGCGCCGACAGATACGCAGTATTTT | CASSPAPTDTQYF
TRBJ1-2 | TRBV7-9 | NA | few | TGTGCCAGCAGCTTAGTTCTGCTGGACACCTATGGCTACACCTTC | CASSLVLLDTYGYTF
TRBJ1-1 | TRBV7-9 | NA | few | TGTGCCAGCAGCTCCCAAAGTGCTAACACTGAAGCTTTCTTT | CASSSQSANTEAFF
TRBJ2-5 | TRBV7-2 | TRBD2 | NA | TGTGCCAGCAGCTTCCCTCTAGCGGGAGATTCAGAGACCCAGTACTTC | CASSFPLAGDSETQYF
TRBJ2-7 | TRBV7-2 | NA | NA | TGTGGCAGCAGCTTGGGGGTCTACGAGCAGTACTTC | CGSSLGVYEQYF
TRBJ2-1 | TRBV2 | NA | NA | TGTGCCAGCAGTGACTCCGAGATGTACAATGAGCAGTTCTTC | CASSDSEMYNEQFF
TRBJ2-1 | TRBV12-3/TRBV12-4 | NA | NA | TGTGCCAGCAGTCCACCCGGGACCTATTCTAGTGAGCAGTTCTTC | CASSPPGTYSSEQFF
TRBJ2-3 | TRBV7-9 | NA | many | TGTGCCAGCAGCTTAGGAACAGGAGTCACAGATACGCAGTATTTT | CASSLGTGVTDTQYF
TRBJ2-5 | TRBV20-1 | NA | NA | TGCAGTGCTAGTTCTTCTAGAGACGGTGGGTGGCAAGAGACCCAGTACTTC | CSASSSRDGGWQETQYF
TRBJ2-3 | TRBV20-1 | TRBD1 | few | TGCAGTGCTGCCTTGGACAGGGCCGCAGATACGCAGTATTTT | CSAALDRAADTQYF
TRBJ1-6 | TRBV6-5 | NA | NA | TGTGCCAGCAGTTATTTGGACAACGCTTCACCCCTCCACTTT | CASSYLDNASPLHF
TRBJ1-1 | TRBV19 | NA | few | TGTGCCAGCAAGAAGGGTAGTAGGGTTCATACTGAAGCTTTCTTT | CASKKGSRVHTEAFF
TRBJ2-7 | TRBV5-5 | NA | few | TGTGCCAGCAGCGCCGCGCCCCGGGGGCTTGGCGAGCAGTACTTC | CASSAAPRGLGEQYF
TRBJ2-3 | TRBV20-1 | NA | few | TGCAGTGCTAGGGCGGGGTTTGGAGGCACAGATACGCAGTATTTT | CSARAGFGGTDTQYF
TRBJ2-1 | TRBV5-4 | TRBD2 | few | TGTGCCAGCAGCGCCGGGACTAGCCTCTACAATGAGCAGTTCTTC | CASSAGTSLYNEQFF
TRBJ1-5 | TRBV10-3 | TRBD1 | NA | TGTGCCATTGGACAGGGGGTTGGGAATCAGCCCCAGCATTTT | CAIGQGVGNQPQHF
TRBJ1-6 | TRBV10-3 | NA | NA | TGTGCCATCAGCGACGAGGTTTCACCCCTCCACTTT | CAISDEVSPLHF
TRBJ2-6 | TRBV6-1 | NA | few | TGTGCCAGCAGTCCGGACCGCTCTGGGGCCAACGTCCTGACTTTC | CASSPDRSGANVLTF